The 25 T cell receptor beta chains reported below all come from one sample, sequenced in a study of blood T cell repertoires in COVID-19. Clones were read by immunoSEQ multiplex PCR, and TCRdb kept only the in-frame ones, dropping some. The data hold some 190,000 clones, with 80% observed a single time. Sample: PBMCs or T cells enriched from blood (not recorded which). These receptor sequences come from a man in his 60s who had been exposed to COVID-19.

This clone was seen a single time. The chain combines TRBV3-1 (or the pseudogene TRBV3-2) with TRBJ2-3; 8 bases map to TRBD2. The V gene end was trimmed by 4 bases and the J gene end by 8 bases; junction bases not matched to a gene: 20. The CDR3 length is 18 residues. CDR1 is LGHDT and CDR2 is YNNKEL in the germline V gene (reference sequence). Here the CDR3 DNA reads TGTGCCAGCAGCCTCTCGACCACCCCGGGAGGGCGTTTTGGTACGCAGTATTTT. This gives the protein CASSLSTTPGGRFGTQYF.

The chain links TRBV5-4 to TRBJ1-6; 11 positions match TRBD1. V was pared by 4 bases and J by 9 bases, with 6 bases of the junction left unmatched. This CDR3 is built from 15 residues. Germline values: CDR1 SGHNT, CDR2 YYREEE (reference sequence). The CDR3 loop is CASSGAGTGGSPLHF. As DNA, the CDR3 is TGTGCCAGCAGCGGAGCCGGGACAGGGGGTTCACCCCTCCACTTT.

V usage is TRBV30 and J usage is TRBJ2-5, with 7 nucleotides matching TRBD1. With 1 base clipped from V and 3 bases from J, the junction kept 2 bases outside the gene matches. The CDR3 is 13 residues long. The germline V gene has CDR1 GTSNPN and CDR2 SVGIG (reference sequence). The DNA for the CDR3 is TGTGCCTGGAGTGGGACAGGCAAAGAGACCCAGTACTTC. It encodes CAWSGTGKETQYF.

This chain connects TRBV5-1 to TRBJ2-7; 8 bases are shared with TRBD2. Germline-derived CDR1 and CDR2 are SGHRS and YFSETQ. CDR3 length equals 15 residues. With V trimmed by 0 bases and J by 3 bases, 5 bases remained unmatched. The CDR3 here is CASSLVASGLYEQYF. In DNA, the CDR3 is TGCGCCAGCAGCTTGGTGGCTAGCGGGCTCTACGAGCAGTACTTC.

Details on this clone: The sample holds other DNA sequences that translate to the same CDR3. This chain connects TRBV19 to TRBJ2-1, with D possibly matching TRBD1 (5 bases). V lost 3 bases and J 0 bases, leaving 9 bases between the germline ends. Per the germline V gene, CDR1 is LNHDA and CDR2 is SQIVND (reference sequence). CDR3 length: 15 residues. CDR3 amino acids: CASSIDRSSYNEQFF. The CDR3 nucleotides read TGTGCCAGTAGTATTGACAGATCCTCCTACAATGAGCAGTTCTTC.

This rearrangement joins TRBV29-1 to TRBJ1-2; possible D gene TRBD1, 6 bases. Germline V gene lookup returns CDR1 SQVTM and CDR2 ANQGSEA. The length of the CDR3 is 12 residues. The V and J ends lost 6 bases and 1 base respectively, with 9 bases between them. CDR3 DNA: TGCAGCGTGGAGGACAGTAACTATGGCTACACCTTC. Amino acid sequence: CSVEDSNYGYTF.

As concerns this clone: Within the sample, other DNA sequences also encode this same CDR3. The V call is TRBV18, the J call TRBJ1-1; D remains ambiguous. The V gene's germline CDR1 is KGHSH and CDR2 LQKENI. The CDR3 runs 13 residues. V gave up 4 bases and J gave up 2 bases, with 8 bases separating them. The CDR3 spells CASSLGLNTEAFF. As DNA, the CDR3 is TGTGCCAGCTCACTCGGACTAAACACTGAAGCTTTCTTT.

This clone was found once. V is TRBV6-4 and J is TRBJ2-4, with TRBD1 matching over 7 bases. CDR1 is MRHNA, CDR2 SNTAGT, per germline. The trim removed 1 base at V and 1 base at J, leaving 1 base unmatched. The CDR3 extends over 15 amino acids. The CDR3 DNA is TGTGCCAGCAGTGACTGGGGACAGGCCAAAAACATTCAGTACTTC. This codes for CASSDWGQAKNIQYF.

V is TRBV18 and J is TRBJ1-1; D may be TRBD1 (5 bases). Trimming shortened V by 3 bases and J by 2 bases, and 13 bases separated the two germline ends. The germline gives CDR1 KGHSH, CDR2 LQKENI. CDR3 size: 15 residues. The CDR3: CASSPPGGGNTEAFF. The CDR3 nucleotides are TGTGCCAGCTCACCCCCAGGCGGGGGTAACACTGAAGCTTTCTTT. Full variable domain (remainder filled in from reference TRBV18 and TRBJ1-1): NAGVMQNPRHLVRRRGQEARLRCSPMKGHSHVYWYRQLPEEGLKFMVYLQKENIIDESGMPKERFSAEFPKEGPSILRIQQVVRGDSAAYFCASSPPGGGNTEAFFGQGTRLTVV.

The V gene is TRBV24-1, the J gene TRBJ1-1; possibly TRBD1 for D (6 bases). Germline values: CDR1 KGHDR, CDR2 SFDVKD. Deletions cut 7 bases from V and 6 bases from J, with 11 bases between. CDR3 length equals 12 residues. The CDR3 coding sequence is TGTGCCACCAGCACAGGGAGCGCTGAAGCTTTCTTT. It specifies CATSTGSAEAFF.

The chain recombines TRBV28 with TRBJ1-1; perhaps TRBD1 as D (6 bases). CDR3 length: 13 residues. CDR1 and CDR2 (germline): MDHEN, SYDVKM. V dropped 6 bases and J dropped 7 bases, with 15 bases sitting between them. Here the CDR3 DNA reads TGTGCCAGCAGGCCAACGAACAGGGATGAAGCTTTCTTT. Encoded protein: CASRPTNRDEAFF.

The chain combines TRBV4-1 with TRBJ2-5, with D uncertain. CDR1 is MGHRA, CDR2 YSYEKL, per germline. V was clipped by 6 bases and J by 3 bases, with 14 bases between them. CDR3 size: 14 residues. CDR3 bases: TGCGCCAGCAGACCTCTAGACTGGGAAGAGACCCAGTACTTC. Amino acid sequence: CASRPLDWEETQYF.

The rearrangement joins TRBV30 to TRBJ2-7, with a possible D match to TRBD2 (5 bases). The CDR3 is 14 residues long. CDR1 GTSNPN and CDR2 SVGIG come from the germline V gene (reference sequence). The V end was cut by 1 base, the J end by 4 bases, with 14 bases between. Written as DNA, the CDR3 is TGTGCCTGGAGTGCCGGACTGCCTCGGTACGAGCAGTACTTC. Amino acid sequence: CAWSAGLPRYEQYF.

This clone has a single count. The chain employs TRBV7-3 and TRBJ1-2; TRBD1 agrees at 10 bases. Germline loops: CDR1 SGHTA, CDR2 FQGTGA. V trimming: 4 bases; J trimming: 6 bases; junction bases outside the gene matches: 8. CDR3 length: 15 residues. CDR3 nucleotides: TGTGCCAGCAGCTCCTCAGGACAGGGGGGAGATGGCTACACCTTC. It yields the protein CASSSSGQGGDGYTF.

The CDR3 here is CASSQSNYNSPLHF. The CDR3 bases are TGTGCCAGCAGCCAATCAAACTATAATTCACCCCTCCACTTT. The chain employs TRBV5-4 and TRBJ1-6; no firm D call. The CDR3 extends over 14 amino acids. The V end was cut by 4 bases, the J end by 3 bases, with 8 bases between. Germline loops: CDR1 SGHNT, CDR2 YYREEE (reference sequence).

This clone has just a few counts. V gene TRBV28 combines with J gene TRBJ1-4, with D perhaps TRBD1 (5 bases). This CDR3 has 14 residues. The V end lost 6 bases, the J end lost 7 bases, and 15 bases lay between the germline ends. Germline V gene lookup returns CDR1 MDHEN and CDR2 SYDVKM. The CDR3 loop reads CASRNQGVGEKLFF. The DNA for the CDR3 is TGTGCCAGCAGAAACCAAGGGGTGGGTGAAAAACTGTTTTTT.

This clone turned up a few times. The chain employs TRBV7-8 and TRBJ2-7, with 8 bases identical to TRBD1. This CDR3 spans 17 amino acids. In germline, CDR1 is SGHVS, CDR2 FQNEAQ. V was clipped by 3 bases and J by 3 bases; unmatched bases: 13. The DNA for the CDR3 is TGTGCCAGCAGCTTGGGGTTTTCTAGGGACAGGAGCTACGAGCAGTACTTC. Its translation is CASSLGFSRDRSYEQYF.

CDR3 amino acids: CASSLTTASGNRYNEQFF. The DNA of the CDR3 is TGTGCCAGCAGCCTAACGACGGCTAGCGGGAACCGCTACAATGAGCAGTTCTTC. The chain combines TRBV11-2 with TRBJ2-1; 9 nucleotides match TRBD2. The CDR3 has 18 amino acids. Losses at the gene ends were 5 bases for V and 3 bases for J; bases not matched to a gene: 14. From germline, CDR1 is SGHAT and CDR2 FQNNGV.

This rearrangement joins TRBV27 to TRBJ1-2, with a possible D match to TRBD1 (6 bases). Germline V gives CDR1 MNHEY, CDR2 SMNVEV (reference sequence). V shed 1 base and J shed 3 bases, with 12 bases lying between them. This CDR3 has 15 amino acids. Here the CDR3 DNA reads TGTGCCAGCAGTTTATATGGGGGCCATGACTATGGCTACACCTTC. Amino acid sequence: CASSLYGGHDYGYTF.

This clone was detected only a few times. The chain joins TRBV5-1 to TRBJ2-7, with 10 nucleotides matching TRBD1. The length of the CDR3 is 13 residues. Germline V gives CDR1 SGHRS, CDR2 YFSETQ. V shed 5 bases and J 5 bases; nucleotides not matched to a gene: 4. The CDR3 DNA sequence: TGCGCCAGCAGGGACAGGGGGGCCCACGAGCAGTACTTC. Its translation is CASRDRGAHEQYF.

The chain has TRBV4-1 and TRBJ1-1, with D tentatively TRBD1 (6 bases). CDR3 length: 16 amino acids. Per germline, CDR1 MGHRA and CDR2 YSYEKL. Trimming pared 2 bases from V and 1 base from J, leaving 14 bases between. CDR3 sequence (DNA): TGCGCCAGCAGCCAATTTTTTACCAGGGGGAACACTGAAGCTTTCTTT. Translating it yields CASSQFFTRGNTEAFF.

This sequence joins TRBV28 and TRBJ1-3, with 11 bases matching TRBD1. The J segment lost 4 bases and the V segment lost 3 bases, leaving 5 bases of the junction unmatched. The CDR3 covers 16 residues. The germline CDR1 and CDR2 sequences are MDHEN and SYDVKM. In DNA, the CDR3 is TGTGCCAGCAGTTTGCGGACAGGGGGCGAAGGAAACACCATATATTTT. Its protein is CASSLRTGGEGNTIYF.

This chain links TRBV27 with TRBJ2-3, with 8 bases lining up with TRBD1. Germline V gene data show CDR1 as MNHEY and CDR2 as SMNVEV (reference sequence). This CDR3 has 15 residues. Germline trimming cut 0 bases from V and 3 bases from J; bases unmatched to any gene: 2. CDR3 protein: CASSLSDRETDTQYF. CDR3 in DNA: TGTGCCAGCAGTTTATCGGACAGGGAAACAGATACGCAGTATTTT.

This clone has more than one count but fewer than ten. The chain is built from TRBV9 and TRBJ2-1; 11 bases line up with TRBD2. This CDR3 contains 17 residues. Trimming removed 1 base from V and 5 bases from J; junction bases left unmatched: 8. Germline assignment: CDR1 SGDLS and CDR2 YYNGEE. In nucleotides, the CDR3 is TGTGCCAGCAGCGTATCCCTAGCGGGAGGCCCTGACAATGAGCAGTTCTTC. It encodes CASSVSLAGGPDNEQFF.

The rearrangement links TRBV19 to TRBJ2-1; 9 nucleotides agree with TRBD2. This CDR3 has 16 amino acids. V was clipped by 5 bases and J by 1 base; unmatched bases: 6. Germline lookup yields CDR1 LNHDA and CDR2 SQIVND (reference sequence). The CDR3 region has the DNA TGTGCCAGTAGTTGGGCGGGAGGGCAATCCTACAATGAGCAGTTCTTC. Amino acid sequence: CASSWAGGQSYNEQFF.